These 10 T cell receptor beta chains were sequenced from one sample in a study of cytomegalovirus exposure and HLA in healthy donors. The primer mix had 60 Vbeta and 13 Jbeta primers. Assay used: immunoSEQ multiplex PCR; TCRdb lists only in-frame clones, some missing. The sample contains just over 150,000 clones, over 75% of which appear only once. Sequencing used PBMCs. The receptors originated from a woman in her forties or fifties in good health and CMV-seropositive.

The V gene is TRBV25-1, the J gene TRBJ1-3; D not certain. V lost 3 bases, J lost 2 bases, and 8 bases lay in between. The CDR3 is 14 amino acids. Per germline, CDR1 MGHDK and CDR2 SYGVNS. CDR3 nucleotides: TGTGCCAGCAGTGACAGGCTTGCTGGAAACACCATATATTTT. Its translation is CASSDRLAGNTIYF.

In this sample, this clone turned up once. This chain joins TRBV5-1 and TRBJ2-6, with 9 bases matching TRBD1. The germline gives CDR1 SGHRS, CDR2 YFSETQ. This CDR3 has 18 residues. J was trimmed by 2 bases and V by 3 bases; bases with no gene match: 9. The CDR3 reads CASSSQGTGRTGANVLTF. CDR3 bases: TGCGCCAGCAGCTCACAAGGGACAGGGCGTACTGGGGCCAACGTCCTGACTTTC. Combining the CDR3 with reference TRBV5-1 and TRBJ2-6 gives the whole variable domain KAGVTQTPRYLIKTRGQQVTLSCSPISGHRSVSWYQQTPGQGLQFLFEYFSETQRNKGNFPGRFSGRQFSNSRSEMNVSTLELGDSALYLCASSSQGTGRTGANVLTFGAGSRLTVL.

The table lists this clone with many counts. The chain carries TRBV6-4 and TRBJ2-3, with 12 bases identical to TRBD1. Germline V gene data show CDR1 as MRHNA and CDR2 as SNTAGT. The CDR3 contains 15 residues. With 3 bases clipped from V and 4 bases from J, the junction kept 2 bases outside the gene matches. CDR3 loop: CASSEGTGGADTQYF. CDR3 sequence (DNA): TGTGCCAGCAGTGAGGGGACAGGGGGCGCAGATACGCAGTATTTT.

The chain carries TRBV30 and TRBJ2-3, with a possible D match to TRBD2 (6 bases). Germline CDR1 GTSNPN, CDR2 SVGIG (reference sequence). Trimming took 3 bases from V and 4 from J, leaving 14 bases between them. The CDR3 contains 14 residues. The DNA for the CDR3 is TGTGCCTGGAGGGTGACTAGGTGGGCAGATACGCAGTATTTT. Its protein product is CAWRVTRWADTQYF.

V is TRBV18 and J is TRBJ2-7, with 9 bases aligning to TRBD1. CDR3 length equals 15 residues. Germline V gene lookup returns CDR1 KGHSH and CDR2 LQKENI. Germline trimming cut 3 bases from V and 0 bases from J; bases unmatched to any gene: 3. CDR3 residues: CASSPDRGPSYEQYF. For the CDR3, the DNA is TGTGCCAGCTCACCGGACAGGGGACCCTCCTACGAGCAGTACTTC.

J is TRBJ2-1 and V is TRBV5-4; 9 bases fit TRBD2. Germline loops: CDR1 SGHNT, CDR2 YYREEE (reference sequence). The CDR3 is made up of 15 amino acids. After removal of 4 bases from V and 3 bases from J, the junction contained 5 bases not matched to a gene. CDR3 in DNA: TGTGCCAGCAGCCCGGGACTAGCCAACTACAATGAGCAGTTCTTC. Its protein is CASSPGLANYNEQFF.

The rearrangement links TRBV29-1 to TRBJ1-1, with TRBD1 matching over 7 bases. Trimming took 4 bases from V and 1 from J; bases not matched to a gene: 3. Germline CDR1 SQVTM, CDR2 ANQGSEA. The CDR3 totals 13 residues. In nucleotides, the CDR3 is TGCAGCGTTGGGGACAGAACGAACACTGAAGCTTTCTTT. This gives the protein CSVGDRTNTEAFF.

The CDR3 here is CASSLALTDTEAFF. CDR3 bases: TGTGCCAGCAGCTTAGCCTTGACAGACACTGAAGCTTTCTTT. The chain uses TRBV11-2 and TRBJ1-1, with D possibly TRBD1 on 5 matching bases. The CDR3 covers 14 residues. Trimming pared 1 base from V and 3 bases from J, leaving 9 bases between. Germline lookup yields CDR1 SGHAT and CDR2 FQNNGV.

This clone was detected a few times. The chain links TRBV27 to TRBJ2-1; 7 bases fit TRBD2. This CDR3 spans 15 amino acids. Trimming removed 6 bases from V and 5 bases from J; junction bases left unmatched: 10. Per germline, CDR1 MNHEY and CDR2 SMNVEV (reference sequence). The CDR3 loop is CASSLGSGRDNEQFF. The CDR3 DNA follows: TGTGCCAGCAGCTTGGGTAGCGGGCGAGACAATGAGCAGTTCTTC.

This clone was recorded only once. The rearrangement joins TRBV2 to TRBJ2-3; 12 bases align to TRBD2. V lost 6 bases to trimming and J lost 4 bases; unmatched junction nucleotides: 8. Per germline, CDR1 SNHLY and CDR2 FYNNEI. The CDR3 covers 16 residues. In DNA form, the CDR3 reads TGTGCCAGCAGAAGACTAGCGGGAGAGGGGGCAGATACGCAGTATTTT. It is translated as CASRRLAGEGADTQYF.